Following are 21 T cell receptor beta chains from one sample sequenced in a study of tumor T cells in aggressive B-cell lymphoma. Repertoires were generated with immunoSEQ multiplex PCR, while TCRdb's copy carries only in-frame clones and drops some. The sample shows 2,000 to 2,500 clones, 82% of them seen only once. The sequencing input was tumor tissue. The receptors derive from an adult with diffuse large B cell lymphoma.

The chain couples TRBV19 to TRBJ1-5; D unclear. Trimming stripped 3 bases from V and 6 bases from J, with 12 bases between. In germline, CDR1 is LNHDA, CDR2 SQIVND (reference sequence). The CDR3 is 14 amino acids. DNA for the CDR3: TGTGCCAGTAGTATCGTGGGGAGGTCTCAGCCCCAGCATTTT. Its protein is CASSIVGRSQPQHF.

CDR3 sequence reads: CAISARGISNTEAFF. The DNA for the CDR3 is TGTGCCATCAGTGCTAGGGGGATCAGCAACACTGAAGCTTTCTTT. The chain joins TRBV10-3 to TRBJ1-1; a possible D gene is TRBD1 (6 bases). V was pared by 4 bases and J by 2 bases, with 14 bases between. The CDR3 consists of 15 residues. Germline values: CDR1 ENHRY, CDR2 SYGVKD.

This clone turned up a few times. This rearrangement joins TRBV7-9 to TRBJ1-1; TRBD1 might be the D (5 bases). Deletions cut 5 bases from V and 3 bases from J, with 7 bases between. Germline CDR1 reads SEHNR; CDR2 reads FQNEAQ (reference sequence). The CDR3 has 12 amino acids. The CDR3 DNA follows: TGTGCCAGCAGCGAAGGGGACACTGAAGCTTTCTTT. It codes for CASSEGDTEAFF.

The rearrangement links TRBV28 to TRBJ1-4; the D gene is possibly TRBD1 (5 bases). From germline, CDR1 is MDHEN and CDR2 SYDVKM. V lost 11 bases and J lost 3, with 13 bases in between. The CDR3 consists of 13 residues. The CDR3 here is CAVSGVANEKLFF. CDR3 in DNA: TGTGCCGTATCGGGGGTTGCTAATGAAAAACTGTTTTTT.

The rearrangement links TRBV2 to TRBJ1-4; D perhaps matches TRBD1 (5 bases). The CDR3 extends over 16 amino acids. Deletions cut 6 bases from V and 0 bases from J, with 14 bases between. The V gene's germline CDR1 is SNHLY and CDR2 FYNNEI. The DNA for the CDR3 is TGTGCCAGCAGATCAGGGTCTCCTCCAACTAATGAAAAACTGTTTTTT. This encodes CASRSGSPPTNEKLFF.

The V gene is TRBV18, the J gene TRBJ1-6; maybe TRBD1 (6 bases). V gave up 3 bases and J gave up 6 bases, with 12 bases separating them. Germline V gene sequence: CDR1 KGHSH, CDR2 LQKENI. The CDR3 extends over 15 amino acids. The CDR3 is CASSPRGQVNSPLHF. CDR3 DNA: TGTGCCAGCTCACCTAGGGGACAAGTTAATTCACCCCTCCACTTT.

The CDR3 region is CSARIVGAGDEQYF. The CDR3 DNA reads TGCAGCGCCCGTATCGTGGGAGCGGGAGACGAGCAGTACTTC. This sequence joins TRBV29-1 and TRBJ2-7; TRBD2 agrees at 8 bases. The V gene end was trimmed by 7 bases and the J gene end by 5 bases; junction bases not matched to a gene: 13. The CDR3 spans 14 residues. CDR1 SQVTM and CDR2 ANQGSEA come from the germline V gene.

The chain employs TRBV10-2 and TRBJ2-7, with a possible D match to TRBD1 (6 bases). This CDR3 spans 13 amino acids. CDR1 WSHSY and CDR2 SAAADI come from the germline V gene. Trimming shortened V by 5 bases and J by 1 base, and 9 bases separated the two germline ends. CDR3 amino acids: CASSLDRSYEQYF. CDR3 bases: TGCGCCAGCAGTTTAGACAGGTCCTACGAGCAGTACTTC.

The chain has TRBV5-7 and TRBJ1-1, with D unclear. TRBV5-7 is sorted into the ORF group, with uncertain function. Trimming took 2 bases from V and 4 from J, leaving 15 bases between them. The CDR3 covers 15 residues. The CDR3 loop reads CASSFRTSVGTEAFF. CDR3 coding DNA: TGTGCCAGCAGCTTTCGCACAAGCGTTGGCACTGAAGCTTTCTTT.

About this clone itself: An end of the junction does not agree with germline; a read error may underlie this. This rearrangement joins TRBV5-6 to TRBJ2-5, with TRBD1 as a possible D gene (6 bases). CDR1 and CDR2 from the germline V gene are SGHDT and YYEEEE. This CDR3 has 16 amino acids. CDR3 in amino acids: CASSLEQGGYQEAQYF. For the CDR3, the DNA is TGTGCCAGCAGCTTGGAACAGGGCGGCTACCAAGAGGCCCAGTACTTC.

The CDR3 DNA follows: TGTGCCAGCAGCCCCATTAACTGGGCTGTGGGCACAGATACGCAGTATTTT. This codes for CASSPINWAVGTDTQYF. The V gene is TRBV7-3, the J gene TRBJ2-3, with D uncertain. The V end lost 5 bases, the J end lost 1 base, and 19 bases lay between the germline ends. From germline, CDR1 is SGHTA and CDR2 FQGTGA. The CDR3 consists of 17 residues.

The V gene is TRBV6-5, the J gene TRBJ2-5, with D unresolved. The DNA end favors TRBJ2-7, so the J call may be wrong. The CDR3 covers 14 residues. The germline gives CDR1 MNHEY, CDR2 SVGAGI. CDR3 in DNA: TGTGCCAGCAGTTACTCCGGTTTCCTCTCCGAGCAGTACTTC. Encoded protein: CASSYSGFLSEQYF.

The CDR3 nucleotides read TGTGCCAGCAGTTATGGCACAGGTGGGACATCAGAGCAGTTCTTC. This sequence encodes CASSYGTGGTSEQFF. V is TRBV6-5 and J is TRBJ2-1; perhaps TRBD1 as D (6 bases). This CDR3 region has 15 residues. CDR1 MNHEY and CDR2 SVGAGI come from the germline V gene. V gave up 3 bases and J gave up 10 bases, with 19 bases separating them.

This sequence joins TRBV11-1 and TRBJ2-3, with D maybe TRBD1 (6 bases). Germline V gene data show CDR1 as SGHAT and CDR2 as FQDESV (reference sequence). The CDR3 consists of 12 residues. V lost 7 bases, J lost 8 bases, and 13 bases lay in between. The CDR3 here is CASIGRGGTQYF. CDR3 DNA sequence: TGTGCCAGCATCGGGCGAGGGGGTACGCAGTATTTT.

The chain recombines TRBV18 with TRBJ2-5; 7 bases map to TRBD1. Germline V lookup: CDR1 KGHSH, CDR2 LQKENI. The CDR3 is made up of 15 amino acids. With V trimmed by 4 bases and J by 11 bases, 16 bases remained unmatched. CDR3 in amino acids: CASSHTGEGPFEQYF. Here the CDR3 DNA reads TGTGCCAGCTCACACACAGGGGAAGGGCCTTTTGAGCAGTACTTC.

V and J are TRBV5-1 and TRBJ2-7; TRBD1 might be the D (5 bases). The CDR3 is 14 amino acids. The germline gives CDR1 SGHRS, CDR2 YFSETQ. Trimming cost V 4 bases and J 6 bases, with 17 bases left between them. CDR3 sequence (DNA): TGCGCCAGCAGCAAGGGTCGTGTTACAGGCGAGCAGTACTTC. Amino acid sequence: CASSKGRVTGEQYF.

The chain carries TRBV5-4 and TRBJ2-1, with 8 bases fitting TRBD2. The V gene's germline CDR1 is SGHNT and CDR2 YYREEE (reference sequence). This CDR3 contains 13 residues. V was pared by 4 bases and J by 7 bases, with 4 bases of the junction left unmatched. CDR3 in amino acids: CASSPGRGNEQFF. CDR3 DNA: TGTGCCAGCAGCCCCGGGAGGGGGAATGAGCAGTTCTTC.

This clone was detected once. The chain couples TRBV27 to TRBJ2-7; 9 positions agree with TRBD1. V gave up 4 bases and J gave up 2 bases; unmatched junction bases: 9. The CDR3 sequence is 16 residues long. Germline CDR1 is MNHEY and CDR2 is SMNVEV (reference sequence). The CDR3 protein is CASSSHTGTGTYEQYF. The DNA for the CDR3 is TGTGCCAGCAGTTCCCACACCGGGACAGGGACCTACGAGCAGTACTTC.

This clone occurred a few times. The chain couples TRBV6-4 to TRBJ2-3; 7 nucleotides line up with TRBD2. The germline V gene encodes CDR1 MRHNA and CDR2 SNTAGT. CDR3 length: 13 residues. The junction had 5 bases not matched to a gene; V was cut back by 5 bases and J by 6 bases. CDR3 in DNA: TGTGCCAGCAGTAATGCGGGAGATGATACGCAGTATTTT. This encodes CASSNAGDDTQYF.

This rearrangement joins TRBV28 to TRBJ1-1; no reliable D call. The CDR3 runs 9 residues. Trimming took 6 bases from V and 11 from J, leaving 7 bases between them. Germline CDR1 is MDHEN and CDR2 is SYDVKM. CDR3 coding DNA: TGTGCCAGCAGCCCGGGGGCTTTCTTT. It encodes CASSPGAFF.

V and J are TRBV2 and TRBJ2-7, with D maybe TRBD1 (5 bases). The V gene lost 5 bases and the J gene lost 4 bases, with 15 bases spanning the gap. The CDR3 has 14 amino acids. Per the germline V gene, CDR1 is SNHLY and CDR2 is FYNNEI. The CDR3 sequence: CASSLRVGRYEQYF. For the CDR3, the DNA is TGTGCCAGCAGTCTCCGTGTGGGGCGTTACGAGCAGTACTTC.